This entry describes one T cell receptor beta chain. No antigen is known for it. No base qualities exist here, and no much larger clone lies one base off it. Distinct nucleotide sequences in the sample also encode this CDR3. Using the deep immunoSEQ assay, TCR CDR3 regions were amplified from genomic DNA by multiplex PCR. Genomic DNA extracted from each cell subset was distributed evenly over all wells of several immunoSEQ 96-well plates, and each plate served as one replicate. For sorted subsets, each replicate PCR was loaded with roughly 190 ng genomic DNA, equivalent to 30,000 or so T cell genomes. Purified libraries were quantified with a Qubit 3.0 fluorometer, sized on a Bioanalyzer 2100, and re-quantified with the KAPA Library Quantification kit. Every immunoSEQ 96-well plate was sequenced on a separate single-read 150-cycle Illumina NextSeq 550 flow cell. For the original study's pipeline: The immunoSEQ output contained only junctional sequences without quality scores, so filtering could not match that applied to full-length reads. Sequences were annotated with PyIR, a Python wrapper for IgBLAST v1.9, and V/J genes and CDR3 were assigned using IMGT germline references. Any read was removed if the V/J assignment was weak (E-value above 1e-6), the CDR3 was missing, or the read contained stop codons, out-of-frame junctions, or ambiguous translated residues. V3J clonotypes were defined as sequences sharing an identical inferred V gene, J gene, and CDR3 amino acid sequence. To compute the percentage overlap between repertoires, the number of shared unique clonotypes was divided by the size of the smaller repertoire. Richness of each repertoire was evaluated using RTK rarefaction, the Chao1 estimator, and Recon v2.1 estimates of unobserved clonotypes. Generation probabilities for all TCRbeta clonotypes obtained by the gDNA method from several donors were computed using OLGA. Sourced from immuneACCESS, this table was stored by TCRdb with only in-frame sequences that have V and J called. A share of the clones is absent; for the studies checked, an unresolved V gene accounts for under half, and the remainder has no known explanation. The V and J calls and clone size are taken from that table; D and trimming were inferred from the DNA. A total of about 2.4 million clones appear in this sample, 93% of them only once. 0.36% of the sample goes to the ten largest clones.

The donors were healthy, HIV-negative adults with no recently reported acute infections or vaccinations. Only Caucasian adults living in Nashville, Tennessee, USA were represented among the donors. CD4+ T cells were enriched through magnetic negative selection, after which naive cells were positively selected on CD45RA and the remaining negative fraction served as the memory subset. Blood was obtained by leukapheresis, after which PBMCs were separated by Ficoll-Histopaque density gradient centrifugation and cryopreserved in liquid nitrogen vapor phase. Analytical flow cytometry was used to check the purity and quantity of every magnetically sorted T cell population. Genomic DNA was isolated from each sorted fraction and quantified by UV absorbance on a Nanodrop 2000c. This sample is part of a study of shared clonotypes between healthy human individuals (TCRdb year 2020). As for the study more broadly: A couple of women and three men aged 18 to 49 years were included in the cohort. Per donor, three plates each were used for CD4 naive and CD4 memory, two for CD8 naive, and one for CD8 memory. The study deeply sequenced blood TCR repertoires of about 5 healthy adults to estimate repertoire size and the extent of clonotype sharing between individuals. Different laboratories and diverse techniques were used to prepare libraries and sequence TCR repertoires, to increase sequencing depth and limit assay-specific biases. Between about 0.8 and 9 billion PBMCs per donor were obtained by leukapheresis. The paper's findings and limits, for the study overall: Compared with non-shared clonotypes, clonotypes shared by all four sorted-subset donors had higher generation probabilities. Sampling was restricted to blood, and TCR repertoires in tissues likely differ from the TCR repertoires found in blood. Even with the large sequencing depth, rarefaction of the sorted-subset datasets indicated that sequencing was incomplete. Across a few donors, about 5.2% of naive CD4, roughly 3.4% of naive CD8, roughly 2.3% of memory CD4, and approximately 0.4% of memory CD8 clonotypes were shared. Based on pairwise subsampling, the degree of clonotype sharing among donors was expected to be affected by sequencing depth. Because the study included only a small number of donors, the genetic and exposure-history diversity represented was limited. Naive subsets generally had larger estimated clonotype richness than memory subsets.

Sequenced sample: naive CD4+ T cells from PBMCs. Interpreted using the paper, the cell subset or site label stands for: CD45RA+ positively selected. This sequence originates from a man aged 18 to 30 in good health. Some clones in this sample may be carry-over from other donors' samples.

The sequence in DNA is TGTGCCAGCTCACGCTCGGACACCCTCTATGGCTACACCTTC. The translation is CASSRSDTLYGYTF. The chain couples TRBV18 to TRBJ1-2, with TRBD1 as a weak D call on 5 bases. V was cut back by 4 bases and J by 4 bases, leaving a gap of 13 bases between them. CDR1 and CDR2 (KGHSH, LQKENI) derive from the germline V gene. Spanning cysteine to phenylalanine, the CDR3 consists of 14 amino acids. Of all the DNA, just the CDR3 is kept, 42 bases in frame from base 1.